These T cell receptor beta chains were read from a single sample in a study of blood T cell repertoires in COVID-19. Assay used: immunoSEQ multiplex PCR; TCRdb lists only in-frame clones, some missing. This table holds hundreds of thousands of clones, approximately 78% found once. Specimen: peripheral blood. Receptors originate from a woman aged 60-75 years with active or convalescent COVID-19. Both conserved end residues are part of each CDR3. A D gene is named only where the DNA matches it firmly. Size tells how often a clone was seen (once, few, many) or the class of an expanded clone, and some rows leave it out.

V gene	J gene	clone size	D gene	CDR3 DNA	CDR3 protein
TRBV3-1/TRBV3-2	TRBJ2-4	NA	TRBD2	TGTGCCAGCAGCTCACTAGCGGGGGGTCTAGCCAAAAACATTCAGTACTTC	CASSSLAGGLAKNIQYF
TRBV30	TRBJ2-2	NA	TRBD1	TGTGCCTGGAGCCCTACAGCACAGGGGGCCGGGGAGCTGTTTTTT	CAWSPTAQGAGELFF
TRBV2	TRBJ2-2	NA	NA	TGTGCCAGCAGTGCAGGGCTAACCGGGGAGCTGTTTTTT	CASSAGLTGELFF
TRBV5-1	TRBJ1-1	once	TRBD1	TGCGCCAGCAGCTTGGGACAGGGTTGGGGTCGAGTGAACACTGAAGCTTTCTTT	CASSLGQGWGRVNTEAFF
TRBV7-2	TRBJ2-5	NA	TRBD1	TGTGCCAGCAGCCCGGGACAGCCCCGGGAGACCCAGTACTTC	CASSPGQPRETQYF
TRBV2	TRBJ2-2	NA	TRBD2	TGTGCCAGCAGTGGACTAGCGGGGAGAGGGGAGCTGTTTTTT	CASSGLAGRGELFF
TRBV28	TRBJ1-6	NA	TRBD1	TGTGCCAGCAGCGACGGACAGGGTTCACCCCTCCACTTT	CASSDGQGSPLHF
TRBV19	TRBJ1-6	NA	TRBD1	TGTGCCAGTAGGGGACAGGGGGCGGCACCCCTCCACTTT	CASRGQGAAPLHF
TRBV28	TRBJ1-6	NA	TRBD1	TGTGCCAGCAGTTTCGCGGGACAGTATAATTCACCCCTCCACTTT	CASSFAGQYNSPLHF
TRBV5-1	TRBJ2-6	NA	TRBD1	TGCGCCAGCAGCGTGGGACAGGGGGACTCTGGGGCCAACGTCCTGACTTTC	CASSVGQGDSGANVLTF
TRBV6-6	TRBJ1-2	NA	NA	TGTGCCAGCAGTTACGGGGGCGTTACAGGGTTCTATGGCTACACCTTC	CASSYGGVTGFYGYTF
TRBV2	TRBJ1-6	NA	TRBD1	TGTGCCACCTCTAGGGGGACAGGGCTTGGGACGCCACCCCTCCACTTT	CATSRGTGLGTPPLHF
TRBV10-2	TRBJ1-2	NA	NA	TGCGCCAGCAGTGGACAATCAGGGAGGGATGGCTACACCTTC	CASSGQSGRDGYTF
TRBV6-5	TRBJ1-6	NA	NA	TGTGCCAGCAGACAGGGTATTTCACCCCTCCACTTT	CASRQGISPLHF
TRBV7-9	TRBJ2-1	NA	NA	TGTGCCAGCAGCTGGGAGGCTTTTAGCTCCTACAATGAGCAGTTCTTC	CASSWEAFSSYNEQFF
TRBV6-6	TRBJ1-5	NA	NA	TGTGCCAGCAACCAGGCCAGGGGCCCCAATCAGCCCCAGCATTTT	CASNQARGPNQPQHF
TRBV6-5	TRBJ2-7	NA	TRBD2	TGTGCCAGCAAGACTAGCGGGGGGGTAACATCCGAGCAGTACTTC	CASKTSGGVTSEQYF
TRBV10-3	TRBJ2-1	NA	TRBD2	TGTGCCATCAGTGACGGGGGGGCCTTGCGCAATGAGCAGTTCTTC	CAISDGGALRNEQFF
TRBV23-1	TRBJ1-5	once	NA	TGCGCCAGCAGTCATCACTTTTCGTGGCCCCAGCATTTT	CASSHHFSWPQHF
TRBV2	TRBJ2-7	NA	TRBD1	TGTGCCAGCAGGGGGACAGACTCCTACGAGCAGTACTTC	CASRGTDSYEQYF
TRBV27	TRBJ1-3	NA	TRBD1	TGTGCCAGCTGGACGGCAGGGGGCGCAAACACCATATATTTT	CASWTAGGANTIYF
TRBV30	TRBJ1-3	NA	NA	TGTGCCTGGACGAGACAGGCGAACTCTGGAAACACCATATATTTT	CAWTRQANSGNTIYF
TRBV7-2	TRBJ1-2	NA	NA	TGTGCCAGCAGCCCCGGTGTCAGGGCTCGTGGCTACACCTTC	CASSPGVRARGYTF
TRBV5-1	TRBJ1-1	NA	NA	TGCGCCAGCAGCCCTTTATTGGGGGGCACTGAAGCTTTCTTT	CASSPLLGGTEAFF
TRBV5-1	TRBJ2-3	once	NA	TGCGCCAGCAGCTTGGTCTGGGGCCAGTCTACAGATACGCAGTATTTT	CASSLVWGQSTDTQYF
TRBV6-5	TRBJ2-2	few	NA	TGTGCCAGCACCCTTTCCGGATTCGGGACCGGGGAGCTGTTTTTT	CASTLSGFGTGELFF
TRBV2	TRBJ1-2	NA	TRBD1	TGTGCCAGCAGTGGTTGGACAGGGGGCCATGGCTACACCTTC	CASSGWTGGHGYTF
TRBV2	TRBJ2-5	NA	NA	TGTGCCAGCAATCCCGGGGGGAGGGGGGGAGAGACCCAGTACTTC	CASNPGGRGGETQYF
TRBV9	TRBJ2-4	NA	NA	TGTGCCAGCAGCCCACGGGTGGGGCTTCCCAAAAACATTCAGTACTTC	CASSPRVGLPKNIQYF
TRBV2	TRBJ2-5	NA	NA	TGTGCCAGCAGAAAATTTTTTAGACGGGACCAAGAGACCCAGTACTTC	CASRKFFRRDQETQYF
TRBV5-1	TRBJ2-7	NA	TRBD2	TGCGCCAGCAGCTTGGAGGGGAGGGGCTCCTACGAGCAGTACTTC	CASSLEGRGSYEQYF
TRBV29-1	TRBJ1-4	few	NA	TGCAGCGTTGAAAAACTAGGGACTAATGAAAAACTGTTTTTT	CSVEKLGTNEKLFF
TRBV3-1/TRBV3-2	TRBJ2-5	NA	NA	TGTGCCAGCAGCCCTGGCAGGGTAGAGACCCAGTACTTC	CASSPGRVETQYF